A single sample gave rise to the 10 T cell receptor beta chains below, sequenced in a study of blood T cell repertoires in COVID-19. Clones were read by immunoSEQ multiplex PCR, and TCRdb kept only the in-frame ones, dropping some. The top ten clones hold about 2.8% of a sample with roughly 150,000 clones, about 90% of them seen once. Specimen: peripheral blood. These receptors were obtained from a man aged 55 to 69 with acute or convalescent COVID-19.

The genes are TRBV5-1 and TRBJ1-6, with 7 bases identical to TRBD1. In germline, CDR1 is SGHRS, CDR2 YFSETQ. V was clipped by 4 bases and J by 6 bases; unmatched bases: 7. CDR3 size: 15 residues. The CDR3 reads CASSPSGQINSPLHF. The CDR3 DNA reads TGCGCCAGCAGCCCATCGGGACAGATTAATTCACCCCTCCACTTT. The whole variable domain, filled in from reference TRBV5-1 and TRBJ1-6, reads KAGVTQTPRYLIKTRGQQVTLSCSPISGHRSVSWYQQTPGQGLQFLFEYFSETQRNKGNFPGRFSGRQFSNSRSEMNVSTLELGDSALYLCASSPSGQINSPLHFGNGTRLTVT.

V is TRBV6-5 and J is TRBJ1-1; D possibly corresponds to TRBD1 (5 bases). The germline V and J ends were trimmed by 2 bases and 7 bases, with 17 bases remaining between them. Germline CDR1 MNHEY, CDR2 SVGAGI. The CDR3 consists of 15 residues. CDR3 loop: CASSYELGARVEAFF. In nucleotides, the CDR3 is TGTGCCAGCAGTTACGAACTTGGGGCTCGGGTTGAAGCTTTCTTT.

V is TRBV5-1 and J is TRBJ2-2, with a weak D call TRBD1 (6 bases). V was shortened by 3 bases and J by 7 bases, with 10 bases between the two germline ends. CDR3 length: 13 residues. Germline CDR1 SGHRS, CDR2 YFSETQ. This CDR3 reads CASSSGAIGELFF. CDR3 nucleotides: TGCGCCAGCAGCTCAGGGGCGATCGGGGAGCTGTTTTTT.

The V call is TRBV19, the J call TRBJ2-7; TRBD2 matches 9 bases. V was clipped by 3 bases and J by 6 bases; unmatched bases: 9. Germline CDR1 is LNHDA and CDR2 is SQIVND (reference sequence). The CDR3 has 15 residues. In DNA, the CDR3 is TGTGCCAGTAGTATGCGGGCTAGCGGGGTTCCCGAGCAGTACTTC. It encodes CASSMRASGVPEQYF.

This rearrangement joins TRBV6-6 to TRBJ1-4, with D tentatively TRBD1 (6 bases). CDR3 size: 15 residues. The V gene lost 6 bases and the J gene lost 9 bases, with 20 bases spanning the gap. Germline loops: CDR1 MNHNY, CDR2 SVGAGI (reference sequence). The CDR3 loop reads CASRSPGGGTKKLFF. The CDR3 DNA is TGTGCCAGCAGATCACCGGGAGGGGGGACGAAAAAACTGTTTTTT.

This rearrangement joins TRBV6-5 to TRBJ2-1; 12 bases are a match to TRBD2. The CDR3 has 15 amino acids. From germline, CDR1 is MNHEY and CDR2 SVGAGI. J lost 4 bases, V lost 7 bases, and 5 bases had no gene match. Here the CDR3 DNA reads TGTGCCAGCACCGTCGGACTAGCGGGGTACAATGAGCAGTTCTTC. Translating it yields CASTVGLAGYNEQFF.

The J gene is TRBJ1-4, the V gene TRBV5-1; D gene unclear. V was trimmed by 4 bases and J by 1 base, leaving 11 bases between them. The CDR3 spans 15 residues. Germline V gene lookup returns CDR1 SGHRS and CDR2 YFSETQ. CDR3: CASSQGRGTNEKLFF. The CDR3 bases are TGCGCCAGCAGCCAAGGGCGGGGAACTAATGAAAAACTGTTTTTT.

CDR3 residues: CATGAPGGAYGYTF. The CDR3 nucleotides are TGTGCCACCGGGGCCCCAGGGGGCGCCTATGGCTACACCTTC. The chain links TRBV10-3 to TRBJ1-2, with TRBD1 matching 8 bases. The germline V gene has CDR1 ENHRY and CDR2 SYGVKD. J gave up 4 bases and V 10 bases, and 11 bases lay outside the gene matches. This CDR3 has 14 amino acids.

This sequence joins TRBV24-1 and TRBJ2-7; TRBD1 might be the D (5 bases). Trimming removed 2 bases from V and 5 bases from J, with 12 bases in between. This CDR3 spans 14 amino acids. Per the germline V gene, CDR1 is KGHDR and CDR2 is SFDVKD. The CDR3 is CATSDSGWNDEQYF. The CDR3 DNA follows: TGTGCCACCAGTGATTCAGGGTGGAACGACGAGCAGTACTTC.

The sample holds a few counts of this clone. The V call is TRBV7-8, the J call TRBJ1-1; 10 nucleotides line up with TRBD1. Trimming cost V 4 bases and J 1 base; bases outside gene matches: 9. Germline loops: CDR1 SGHVS, CDR2 FQNEAQ. There are 17 residues in the CDR3. The CDR3 DNA sequence: TGTGCCAGCAGCTCAGACAGGGGGCACGTTAGGAACACTGAAGCTTTCTTT. Protein product: CASSSDRGHVRNTEAFF. The variable domain in full, with the rest retrieved from reference TRBV7-8 and TRBJ1-1, is GAGVSQSPRYKVAKRGQDVALRCDPISGHVSLFWYQQALGQGPEFLTYFQNEAQLDKSGLPSDRFFAERPEGSVSTLKIQRTQQEDSAVYLCASSSDRGHVRNTEAFFGQGTRLTVV.